The 22 T cell receptor beta chains presented below share a single source sample, sequenced in a study of CD8+CD57+ T cells in acquired aplastic anemia. The sequenced patients had an expansion of CD8+CD57+ cells seen by flow cytometry. TCR beta VDJ and CDR3 profiling used genomic DNA as template. TCRdb used MiXCR to reprocess the reads, holding one entry per CDR3 protein. The sample holds 120,000 or so distinct CDR3 sequences; less than 50% are singletons and the top ten take over 2%. Material: sorted CD4+, CD8+, or CD8+CD57+ T cells (not recorded which) from PBMCs. These receptors originate from a human donor with aplastic anemia.

J is TRBJ2-3 and V is TRBV25-1; 7 nucleotides line up with TRBD2. CDR3 length: 15 amino acids. The V and J ends lost 2 bases and 1 base, in that order; junction bases with no gene match: 3. Germline CDR1 is MGHDK and CDR2 is SYGVNS. The DNA for the CDR3 is TGTGCCAGCAGTGAACCGGGGGGTGGCACAGATACGCAGTATTTT. The encoded protein is CASSEPGGGTDTQYF. The complete variable domain, with remaining parts taken from reference TRBV25-1 and TRBJ2-3, reads EADIYQTPRYLVIGTGKKITLECSQTMGHDKMYWYQQDPGMELHLIHYSYGVNSTEKGDLSSESTVSRIRTEHFPLTLESARPSHTSQYLCASSEPGGGTDTQYFGPGTRLTVL.

Concerning this clonotype: The germline gene is not matched at one end of the junction; a read error may be the cause. The chain links TRBV29-1 to TRBJ1-1; D is unresolved. This CDR3 is 12 amino acids long. CDR1 SQVTM and CDR2 ANQGSEA come from the germline V gene. The chain's CDR3 is CSVEAPPGQAFF. CDR3 sequence (DNA): TGCAGCGTCGAAGCCCCCCCAGGACAAGCTTTCTTT. Supplemented by reference TRBV29-1 and TRBJ1-1, the full variable domain reads SAVISQKPSRDICQRGTSLTIQCQVDSQVTMMFWYRQQPGQSLTLIATANQGSEATYESGFVIDKFPISRPNLTFSTLTVSNMSPEDSSIYLCSVEAPPGQAFFGQGTRLTVV.

In its sample, this clonotype was seen many times. This sequence joins TRBV5-4 and TRBJ2-7; D unclear. V dropped 4 bases and J dropped 6 bases, with 17 bases sitting between them. The CDR3 loop spans 14 amino acids. Germline V gene sequence: CDR1 SGHNT, CDR2 YYREEE (reference sequence). CDR3 DNA: TGTGCCAGCAGCCTAGGAAGGCCGCCTGGCGAGCAGTACGTC. This gives the protein CASSLGRPPGEQYV.

The CDR3 DNA reads as TGTGCCAGCAGTGTTCAGGGGGCTCAGGGGACGCAGTATTTT. It encodes CASSVQGAQGTQYF. The chain uses TRBV2 and TRBJ2-3, with 8 bases fitting TRBD1. Losses at the gene ends were 4 bases for V and 9 bases for J; bases not matched to a gene: 9. The CDR3 is 14 amino acids. CDR1 is SNHLY, CDR2 FYNNEI, per germline.

In this sample, this clonotype turned up once. The rearrangement links TRBV20-1 to TRBJ1-5; D ambiguous. This CDR3 contains 14 residues. With 6 bases removed from V and 9 bases from J, the gap between germline ends came to 21 bases. Germline CDR1 DFQATT, CDR2 SNEGSKA (reference sequence). For the CDR3, the DNA is TGCAGTGCCAGCGGAAGGGCCTTAGGTGGGCCCCAGCATTTT. Residues: CSASGRALGGPQHF.

This clonotype has only a few counts. The chain is built from TRBV6-5 and TRBJ2-5; D possibly corresponds to TRBD1 (6 bases). From germline, CDR1 is MNHEY and CDR2 SVGAGI. V gave up 6 bases and J gave up 5 bases, with 16 bases separating them. CDR3 length: 14 amino acids. CDR3 sequence: CASSRTATVETQYF. Written as DNA, the CDR3 is TGTGCCAGCAGCCGGACAGCTACGGTGGAGACCCAGTACTTC.

Note on this clonotype: At one end the junction does not follow the germline gene, possibly because of a read error. The chain combines TRBV29-1 with TRBJ2-3; D is perhaps TRBD1 or TRBD2 (5 bases each). This CDR3 has 12 amino acids. Germline CDR1 and CDR2: SQVTM and ANQGSEA. The CDR3 DNA reads as TGCGGCGTGACCGGGGACGCAGATACGCAGTATTTT. As protein: CGVTGDADTQYF.

The rearrangement joins TRBV2 to TRBJ1-4; 7 bases align to TRBD1. CDR3 length: 15 residues. Germline CDR1 and CDR2: SNHLY and FYNNEI. The ends lost 2 bases at V and 4 bases at J; junction bases unmatched: 4. This chain's CDR3 is CASSERAGGNEKLFF. DNA of the CDR3: TGTGCCAGCAGTGAAAGGGCAGGGGGTAATGAAAAACTGTTTTTT.

Comments on this clonotype: This sequence may be a read error, since a much larger clone differs from it by one base. This chain joins TRBV7-9 and TRBJ1-1; 8 bases align to TRBD1. This CDR3 region has 15 residues. Trimming took 5 bases from V and 2 from J; bases not matched to a gene: 7. The germline V gene encodes CDR1 SEHNR and CDR2 FQNEAQ (reference sequence). CDR3 nucleotides: TGTGCCAGCAGCCACGGACAGGGAATAAACACTGAAGCTTTCTTT. Residues: CASSHGQGINTEAFF.

In this sample, this clonotype turned up many times. This chain links TRBV19 with TRBJ2-3; 10 nucleotides agree with TRBD2. CDR3 length: 14 residues. V lost 11 bases and J lost 3; bases outside the gene matches: 8. CDR1 and CDR2 from the germline V gene are LNHDA and SQIVND (reference sequence). The CDR3 DNA follows: TGTGCCGCTTCAGAGACTAGCGGGACAGATACGCAGTATTTT. It translates to CAASETSGTDTQYF. Full variable domain (outside the CDR3, taken from reference TRBV19 and TRBJ2-3): DGGITQSPKYLFRKEGQNVTLSCEQNLNHDAMYWYRQDPGQGLRLIYYSQIVNDFQKGDIAEGYSVSREKKESFPLTVTSAQKNPTAFYLCAASETSGTDTQYFGPGTRLTVL.

The rearrangement joins TRBV20-1 to TRBJ1-5, with no clear D. V lost 7 bases and J 7 bases, leaving 17 bases between the germline ends. Germline CDR1 is DFQATT and CDR2 is SNEGSKA (reference sequence). CDR3 length: 13 residues. CDR3 DNA: TGCAGTGTTTCTGTGGGCCCTAACCAGCCCCAGCATTTT. Translated, it gives CSVSVGPNQPQHF.

In this sample, this clonotype turned up many times. V usage is TRBV20-1 and J usage is TRBJ2-1, with D possibly matching TRBD2 (6 bases). There are 14 residues in the CDR3. CDR1 is DFQATT and CDR2 is SNEGSKA in the germline V gene (reference sequence). Trimming shortened V by 4 bases and J by 3 bases, and 13 bases separated the two germline ends. The CDR3 loop is CSAKLAEDYNEQFF. The CDR3 nucleotides are TGCAGTGCTAAACTAGCCGAAGACTACAATGAGCAGTTCTTC.

This clonotype was detected many times. The gene calls are TRBV5-6 and TRBJ1-2; 9 bases fit TRBD1. V lost 1 base to trimming and J lost 4 bases; unmatched junction nucleotides: 5. Germline CDR1 reads SGHDT; CDR2 reads YYEEEE. The CDR3 consists of 15 residues. The CDR3: CASSLRQGGVYGYTF. DNA for the CDR3: TGTGCCAGCAGCTTGCGACAGGGGGGAGTCTATGGCTACACCTTC.

This clonotype has ten or more counts. This chain links TRBV6-1 with TRBJ2-7; tentatively, D is TRBD1 (5 bases). The CDR3 loop spans 14 amino acids. Trimming took off 6 bases at V and 4 bases at J, with 16 bases between the two ends. Germline V gene sequence: CDR1 MNHNS, CDR2 SASEGT. The chain's CDR3 is CASRRQGSGYEQYF. In nucleotides, the CDR3 is TGTGCCAGCAGACGTCAGGGCAGTGGATACGAGCAGTACTTC.

The CDR3 DNA follows: TGTGCCAGCAGTGAAGCGCTTGCAGTCCAAGAGACCCAGTACTTC. Amino acid sequence: CASSEALAVQETQYF. The J gene is TRBJ2-5, the V gene TRBV2, with no clear D. The V end was cut by 0 bases, the J end by 1 base, with 9 bases between. This CDR3 has 15 amino acids. Looked up from germline, CDR1 is SNHLY and CDR2 is FYNNEI. The whole variable domain, filled in from reference TRBV2 and TRBJ2-5, reads EPEVTQTPSHQVTQMGQEVILRCVPISNHLYFYWYRQILGQKVEFLVSFYNNEISEKSEIFDDQFSVERPDGSNFTLKIRSTKLEDSAMYFCASSEALAVQETQYFGPGTRLLVL.

The CDR3 loop reads CARQLRVPAGGYTF. For the CDR3, the DNA is TGCGCCAGGCAGCTTAGGGTCCCGGCTGGGGGCTACACCTTC. The chain employs TRBV10-2 and TRBJ1-2; D is undetermined. The V gene lost 9 bases and the J gene lost 8 bases, with 22 bases spanning the gap. There are 14 residues in the CDR3. CDR1 and CDR2 (germline): WSHSY, SAAADI.

This clonotype was seen repeatedly, ten times or more. V gene TRBV27 combines with J gene TRBJ1-5; possibly TRBD1 for D (5 bases). From germline, CDR1 is MNHEY and CDR2 SMNVEV (reference sequence). The CDR3 has 12 amino acids. Trimming left V 2 bases short and J 10 bases short, with 9 bases between. The CDR3 DNA is TGTGCCAGCAGTTTAAGGGGAGGACCCCAGCATTTT. Protein sequence: CASSLRGGPQHF.

Turning to this clonotype: The junction and the germline gene differ at one end; a read error may be behind it. The chain couples TRBV24-1 to TRBJ2-3; D unresolved. Germline CDR1 and CDR2: KGHDR and SFDVKD. This CDR3 has 14 amino acids. The CDR3 sequence: CATGDPGRLDTQCF. The CDR3 nucleotides read TGTGCCACCGGTGACCCCGGGCGGTTAGATACGCAGTGTTTT.

This clonotype has ten or more counts. CDR3 in DNA: TGTGCCAGTAGTTCGTACCGGGACAGCCATGAGGGCTACACCTTC. The encoded protein is CASSSYRDSHEGYTF. The chain employs TRBV19 and TRBJ1-2; 7 bases align to TRBD1. There are 15 residues in the CDR3. Germline assignment: CDR1 LNHDA and CDR2 SQIVND (reference sequence). J lost 8 bases, V lost 5 bases, and 14 bases had no gene match.

The chain joins TRBV6-1 to TRBJ2-1; D remains ambiguous. V was shortened by 2 bases and J by 13 bases, with 12 bases between the two germline ends. Germline CDR1 and CDR2: MNHNS and SASEGT. This CDR3 has 12 residues. CDR3 sequence: CASSESGHLQFF. The CDR3 DNA reads as TGTGCCAGCAGTGAATCGGGTCACCTTCAGTTCTTC.

V is TRBV15 and J is TRBJ2-5; TRBD1 might be the D (7 bases). Germline V gene lookup returns CDR1 LNHNV and CDR2 YYDKDF (reference sequence). The CDR3 length is 15 residues. The ends were cut back, 3 bases at V and 5 bases at J, with 16 bases in the middle. The CDR3 DNA follows: TGTGCCACCAGCAGGGATGGAGGGGGCGCGGAGACCCAGTACTTC. The encoded protein is CATSRDGGGAETQYF.

This clonotype occurred many times. J is TRBJ2-5 and V is TRBV7-9; 11 bases line up with TRBD1. Germline CDR1 and CDR2: SEHNR and FQNEAQ (reference sequence). Trimming cost V 11 bases and J 5 bases; bases outside gene matches: 4. The CDR3 is made up of 12 amino acids. CDR3 sequence (DNA): TGTGCCGGACAGGGGGCTAGGGAGACCCAGTACTTC. Encoded protein: CAGQGARETQYF.